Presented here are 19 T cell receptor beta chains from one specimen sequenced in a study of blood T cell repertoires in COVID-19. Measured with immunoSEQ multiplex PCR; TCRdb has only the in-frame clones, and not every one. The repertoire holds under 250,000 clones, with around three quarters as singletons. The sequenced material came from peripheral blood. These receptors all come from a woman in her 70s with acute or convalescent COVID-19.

CDR3 amino acids: CASPNSGGTEAFF. CDR3 bases: TGTGCCAGCCCTAACTCCGGGGGGACTGAAGCTTTCTTT. The V call is TRBV6-5, the J call TRBJ1-1; TRBD1 might be the D (5 bases). In germline, CDR1 is MNHEY, CDR2 SVGAGI. V was cut by 8 bases and J by 5 bases, with 15 bases left in between. The CDR3 has 13 amino acids.

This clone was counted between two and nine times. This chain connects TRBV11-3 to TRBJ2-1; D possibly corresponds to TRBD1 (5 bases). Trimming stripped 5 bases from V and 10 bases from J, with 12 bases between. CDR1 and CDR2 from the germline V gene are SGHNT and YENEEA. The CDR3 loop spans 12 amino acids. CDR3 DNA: TGTGCCAGCAGCCCCAGGGTTGGCGAGCAGTTCTTC. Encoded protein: CASSPRVGEQFF.

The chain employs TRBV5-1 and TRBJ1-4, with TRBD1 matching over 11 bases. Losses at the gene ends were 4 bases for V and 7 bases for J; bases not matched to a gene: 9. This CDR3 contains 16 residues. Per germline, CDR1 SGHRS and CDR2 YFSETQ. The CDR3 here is CASSPGQGAISEKLFF. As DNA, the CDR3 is TGCGCCAGCAGCCCCGGACAGGGGGCTATCAGTGAAAAACTGTTTTTT.

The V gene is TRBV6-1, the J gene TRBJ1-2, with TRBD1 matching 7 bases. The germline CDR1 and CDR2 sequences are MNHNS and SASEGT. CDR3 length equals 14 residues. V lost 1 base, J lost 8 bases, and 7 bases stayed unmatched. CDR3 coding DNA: TGTGCCAGCAGTGAAGGAAGACAGGGAGACGGCTACACCTTC. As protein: CASSEGRQGDGYTF.

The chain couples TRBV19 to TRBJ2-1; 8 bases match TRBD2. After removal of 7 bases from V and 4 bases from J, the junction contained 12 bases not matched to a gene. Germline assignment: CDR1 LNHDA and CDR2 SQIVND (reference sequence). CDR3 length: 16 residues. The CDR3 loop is CASTGAGLGSYNEQFF. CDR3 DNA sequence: TGTGCCAGTACCGGAGCGGGACTAGGGTCTTACAATGAGCAGTTCTTC.

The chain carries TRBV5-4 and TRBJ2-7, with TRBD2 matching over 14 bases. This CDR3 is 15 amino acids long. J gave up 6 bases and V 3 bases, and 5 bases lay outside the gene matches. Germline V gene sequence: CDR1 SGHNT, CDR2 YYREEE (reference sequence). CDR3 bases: TGTGCCAGCAGCTCGTGGACTAGCGGGAGGCGCGAGCAGTACTTC. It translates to CASSSWTSGRREQYF. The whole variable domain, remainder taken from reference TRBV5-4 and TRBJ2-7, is ETGVTQSPTHLIKTRGQQVTLRCSSQSGHNTVSWYQQALGQGPQFIFQYYREEENGRGNFPPRFSGLQFPNYSSELNVNALELDDSALYLCASSSWTSGRREQYFGPGTRLTVT.

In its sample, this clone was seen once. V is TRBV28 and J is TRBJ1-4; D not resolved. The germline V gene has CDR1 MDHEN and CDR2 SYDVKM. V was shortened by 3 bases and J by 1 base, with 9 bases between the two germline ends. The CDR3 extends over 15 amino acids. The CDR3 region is CASSFVTVTNEKLFF. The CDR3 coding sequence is TGTGCCAGCAGTTTTGTTACGGTAACTAATGAAAAACTGTTTTTT.

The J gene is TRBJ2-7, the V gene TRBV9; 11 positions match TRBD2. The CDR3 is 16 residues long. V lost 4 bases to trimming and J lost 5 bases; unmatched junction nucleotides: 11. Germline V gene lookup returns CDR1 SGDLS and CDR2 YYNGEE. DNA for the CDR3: TGTGCCAGCAGCACGGGACTAGCGGAGCCAAAGGACGAGCAGTACTTC. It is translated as CASSTGLAEPKDEQYF. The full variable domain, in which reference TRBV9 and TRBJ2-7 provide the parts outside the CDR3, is DSGVTQTPKHLITATGQRVTLRCSPRSGDLSVYWYQQSLDQGLQFLIQYYNGEERAKGNILERFSAQQFPDLHSELNLSSLELGDSALYFCASSTGLAEPKDEQYFGPGTRLTVT.

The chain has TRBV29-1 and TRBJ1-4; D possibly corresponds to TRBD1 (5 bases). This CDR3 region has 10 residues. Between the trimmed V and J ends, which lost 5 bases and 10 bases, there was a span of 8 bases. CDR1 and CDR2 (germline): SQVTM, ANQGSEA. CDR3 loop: CSVSQGKLFF. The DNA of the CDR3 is TGCAGCGTTTCCCAGGGAAAACTGTTTTTT.

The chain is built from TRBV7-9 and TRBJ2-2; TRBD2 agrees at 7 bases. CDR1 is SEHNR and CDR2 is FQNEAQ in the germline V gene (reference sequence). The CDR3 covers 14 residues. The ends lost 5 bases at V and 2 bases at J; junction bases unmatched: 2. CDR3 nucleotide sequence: TGTGCCAGCAGCACTAGCGCAAACACCGGGGAGCTGTTTTTT. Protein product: CASSTSANTGELFF.

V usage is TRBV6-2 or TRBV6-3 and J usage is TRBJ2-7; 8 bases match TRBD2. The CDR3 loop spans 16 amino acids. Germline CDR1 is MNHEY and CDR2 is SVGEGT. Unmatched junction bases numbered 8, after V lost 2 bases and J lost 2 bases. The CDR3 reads CASSYPSGSITYEQYF. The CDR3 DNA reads TGTGCCAGCAGTTACCCAAGCGGGAGCATCACCTACGAGCAGTACTTC.

CDR3 DNA: TGTGCCAGCAGTCTGGAAGCGGGAGCCTACGAGCAGTACTTC. It specifies CASSLEAGAYEQYF. The rearrangement uses TRBV27 and TRBJ2-7, with 8 bases aligning to TRBD2. V dropped 5 bases and J dropped 2; count of bases not matched to a gene: 5. The CDR3 extends over 14 amino acids. The germline CDR1 and CDR2 sequences are MNHEY and SMNVEV (reference sequence).

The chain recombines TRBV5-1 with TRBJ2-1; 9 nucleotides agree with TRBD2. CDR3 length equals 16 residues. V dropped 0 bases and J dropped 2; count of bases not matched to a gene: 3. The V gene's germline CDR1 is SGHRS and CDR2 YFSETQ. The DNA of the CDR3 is TGCGCCAGCAGCTTGGTAGCGGGAGTTGCCTACAATGAGCAGTTCTTC. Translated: CASSLVAGVAYNEQFF.

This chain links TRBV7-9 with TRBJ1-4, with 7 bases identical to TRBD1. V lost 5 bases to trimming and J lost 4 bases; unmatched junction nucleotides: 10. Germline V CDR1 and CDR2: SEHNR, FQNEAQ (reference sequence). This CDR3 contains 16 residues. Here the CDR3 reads CASSPSRDRLNEKLFF. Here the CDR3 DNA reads TGTGCCAGCAGCCCCAGCCGGGACAGACTTAATGAAAAACTGTTTTTT.

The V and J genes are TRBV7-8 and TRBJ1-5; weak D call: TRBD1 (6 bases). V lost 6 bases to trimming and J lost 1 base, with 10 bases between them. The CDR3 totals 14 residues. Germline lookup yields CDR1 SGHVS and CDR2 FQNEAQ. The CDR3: CASSQGGSNQPQHF. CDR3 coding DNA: TGTGCCAGCAGTCAAGGGGGAAGCAATCAGCCCCAGCATTTT.

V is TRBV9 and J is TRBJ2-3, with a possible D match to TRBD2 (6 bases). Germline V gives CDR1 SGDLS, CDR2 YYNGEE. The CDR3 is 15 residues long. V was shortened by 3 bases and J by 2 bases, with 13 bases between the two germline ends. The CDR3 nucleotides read TGTGCCAGCAGCGCCAAGGACTACCTCACAGATACGCAGTATTTT. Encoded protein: CASSAKDYLTDTQYF.

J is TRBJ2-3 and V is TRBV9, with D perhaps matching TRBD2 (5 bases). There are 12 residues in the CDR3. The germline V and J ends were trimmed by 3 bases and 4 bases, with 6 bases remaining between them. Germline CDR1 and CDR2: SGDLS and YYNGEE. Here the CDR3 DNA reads TGTGCCAGCAGCGGTAGCGCAGATACGCAGTATTTT. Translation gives CASSGSADTQYF.

CDR3 coding DNA: TGTGCCAGCACACTTGGACAGAGGGACGAGCAGTACTTC. Translated, it gives CASTLGQRDEQYF. The chain combines TRBV2 with TRBJ2-7, with D perhaps TRBD1 (6 bases). The CDR3 is 13 residues long. V lost 7 bases and J 5 bases, leaving 15 bases between the germline ends. Per the germline V gene, CDR1 is SNHLY and CDR2 is FYNNEI. Supplemented by reference TRBV2 and TRBJ2-7, the full variable domain reads EPEVTQTPSHQVTQMGQEVILRCVPISNHLYFYWYRQILGQKVEFLVSFYNNEISEKSEIFDDQFSVERPDGSNFTLKIRSTKLEDSAMYFCASTLGQRDEQYFGPGTRLTVT.

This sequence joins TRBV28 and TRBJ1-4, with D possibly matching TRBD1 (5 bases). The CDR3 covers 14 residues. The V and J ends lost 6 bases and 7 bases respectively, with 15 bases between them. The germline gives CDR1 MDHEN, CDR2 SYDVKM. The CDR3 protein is CASRFPGMGEKLFF. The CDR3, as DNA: TGTGCCAGCAGATTCCCAGGGATGGGTGAAAAACTGTTTTTT.